The T cell receptor beta chain described here comes from a study of long-term antiretroviral therapy in people with HIV. The run of the v3.0 immunoSEQ assay was at survey level. Profiled with immunoSEQ multiplex PCR; TCRdb holds only in-frame clones, not every one. Of 20,000 to 25,000 clones in the sample, 85% to 95% were seen once. The germline gives CDR1 SGHNT, CDR2 YENEEA. This CDR3 comprises 14 residues. V shed 3 bases and J shed 1 base, with 10 bases lying between them. V and J are TRBV11-3 and TRBJ2-7; D possibly corresponds to TRBD1 (5 bases). Here the sequenced sample was unsorted PBMCs, taken 7.6 years after starting antiretroviral therapy. The receptor was derived from a woman between 40 and 50 years old with HIV. CDR3 in DNA: TGTGCCAGCAGCTTCGGAGCAGGGTCCTACGAGCAGTACTTC. Translated, it gives CASSFGAGSYEQYF.